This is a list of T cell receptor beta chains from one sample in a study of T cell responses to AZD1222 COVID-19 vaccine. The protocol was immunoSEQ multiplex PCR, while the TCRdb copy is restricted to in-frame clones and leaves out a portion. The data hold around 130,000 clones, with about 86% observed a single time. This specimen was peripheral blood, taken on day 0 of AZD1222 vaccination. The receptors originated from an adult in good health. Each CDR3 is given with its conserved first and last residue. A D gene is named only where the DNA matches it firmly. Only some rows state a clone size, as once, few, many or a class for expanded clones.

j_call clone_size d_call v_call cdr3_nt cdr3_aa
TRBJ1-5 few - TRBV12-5 TGTGCTAGTGTCCTCACAGAACGTAGATCAGCCGTCAATTTT CASVLTERRSAVNF
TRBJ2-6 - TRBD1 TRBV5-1 TGCGCCAGTACCTTGACAGGGGGGAACTCTGGGGCCAACGTCCTGACTTTC CASTLTGGNSGANVLTF
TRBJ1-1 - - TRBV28 TGTGCCAGCAGTTTACCCCAGGGAGGGGGCACTGAAGCTTTCTTT CASSLPQGGGTEAFF
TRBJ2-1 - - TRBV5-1 TGCGCCAGCAGCTTGGCCCTTAGCTCCTACAATGAGCAGTTCTTC CASSLALSSYNEQFF
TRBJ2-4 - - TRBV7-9 TGTGCCAGCAGCAGGGGGGAGGGCAACATTCAGTACTTC CASSRGEGNIQYF
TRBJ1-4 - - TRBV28 TGTGCCAGCGGATTCACGTTGTCAACTAATGAAAAACTGTTTTTT CASGFTLSTNEKLFF
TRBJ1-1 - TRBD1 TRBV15 TGTGCCACCAGCAGAGGGGGAGGGGGCGATGCTGAAGCTTTCTTT CATSRGGGGDAEAFF
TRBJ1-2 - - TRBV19 TGTGCCAGTAGTACGGGACGCGGAGGTAGCTACACCTTC CASSTGRGGSYTF
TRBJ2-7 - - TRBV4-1 TGCGCCAGCAGCCACGCCTTGACAGGAGACTCCTACGAGCAGTACTTC CASSHALTGDSYEQYF
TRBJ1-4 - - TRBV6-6 TGTGCCAGCAGTTATTGGGGAGGAGGGGAAAAACTGTTTTTT CASSYWGGGEKLFF
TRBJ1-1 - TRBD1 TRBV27 TGTGCCAGCTCGGTTCGGGACGACAGGGTAACTGAAGCTTTCTTT CASSVRDDRVTEAFF
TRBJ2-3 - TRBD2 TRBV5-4 TGTGCCAGCAGCTTCCTAGCGGGGGGGCGAGGGGTATGGTATACGCAGTATTTT CASSFLAGGRGVWYTQYF
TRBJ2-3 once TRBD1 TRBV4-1 TGCGCCAGCAGCCGGTCGGGACAGGGCACAGATACGCAGTATTTT CASSRSGQGTDTQYF
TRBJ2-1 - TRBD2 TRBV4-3 TGCGCCAGCAGCCAAGATAGCACCCGCGGGAGCTCCTACAATGAGCAGTTCTTC CASSQDSTRGSSYNEQFF
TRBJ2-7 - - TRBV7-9 TGTGCCAGCAGCGGAACACAGGGACCCTGGGGGGAGCAGTACTTC CASSGTQGPWGEQYF
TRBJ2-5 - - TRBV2 TGTGCCACCAATTGGGGGGGCAAAGAGACCCAGTACTTC CATNWGGKETQYF
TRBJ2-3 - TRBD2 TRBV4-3 TGCGCCAGCAGCCTCATCCCAACACTCGGACTAGCGGGCGGCACAGATACGCAGTATTTT CASSLIPTLGLAGGTDTQYF
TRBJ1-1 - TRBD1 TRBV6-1 TGTGCCAGCAGTGAACAGGGGGTATTAAACACTGAAGCTTTCTTT CASSEQGVLNTEAFF
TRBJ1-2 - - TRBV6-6 TGTGCCAGCAGTTACGATGGGACACCTTATGGCTACACCTTC CASSYDGTPYGYTF
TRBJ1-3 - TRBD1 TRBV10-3 TGTGCCATCAGCCCAGACAGGGGCGCTGGAAACACCATATATTTT CAISPDRGAGNTIYF
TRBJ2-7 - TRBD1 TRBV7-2 TGTGCCAGCAGCCAGACGGGACAGGGCCACTACGAGCAGTACTTC CASSQTGQGHYEQYF
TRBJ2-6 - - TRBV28 TGTGCCAGCAGGTATCAGGGAGCAACCTCTGGGGCCAACGTCCTGACTTTC CASRYQGATSGANVLTF
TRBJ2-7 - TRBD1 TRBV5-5 TGTGCCAGCAGCTTGGAATGGGGGACAGCCGAGCAGTACTTC CASSLEWGTAEQYF
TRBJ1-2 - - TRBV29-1 TGCAGCGTTTATGGGGAGGGAATGGCCTATGGCTACACCTTC CSVYGEGMAYGYTF
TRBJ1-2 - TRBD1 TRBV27 TGTGCCAGCAGGGGACAGGGTGCCTATGGCTACACCTTC CASRGQGAYGYTF
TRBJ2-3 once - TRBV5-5 TGTGCCAGCAGCTGGAGGACAGCTAATACGCAGTATTTT CASSWRTANTQYF
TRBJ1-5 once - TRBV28 TGTGCCAGCAGTTTTACAGGACTCAATCAGCCCCAGCATTTT CASSFTGLNQPQHF
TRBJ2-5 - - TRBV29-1 TGCAGCGTTGAAGTTCAAAGGGATAGGTGGACCCAGTACTTC CSVEVQRDRWTQYF
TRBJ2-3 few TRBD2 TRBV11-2 TGTGCCAGCAGCTTAGGGAATGGGCTAGCGGGCACAGATACGCAGTATTTT CASSLGNGLAGTDTQYF
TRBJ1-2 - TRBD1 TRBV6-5 TGTGCCAGCAGTCAGAACAGGGGGAACTATGGCTACACCTTC CASSQNRGNYGYTF
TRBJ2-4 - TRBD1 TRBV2 TGTGCCAGCAGGTTACAGGGGCAAAACATTCAGTACTTC CASRLQGQNIQYF
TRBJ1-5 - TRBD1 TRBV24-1 TGTGCCACCGGACAGGGTGTGCAGCCCCAGCATTTT CATGQGVQPQHF
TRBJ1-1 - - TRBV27 TGTGCCAGCAAAAAAACAGGGTTAGTGGAAGCTTTCTTT CASKKTGLVEAFF
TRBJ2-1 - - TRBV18 TGTGCCAGCTCACCGAATTGGAACAGCAATGAGCAGTTCTTC CASSPNWNSNEQFF
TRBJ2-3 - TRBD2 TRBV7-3 TGTGCCAGCAGCATGACTAGCGGGAGCACAGATACGCAGTATTTT CASSMTSGSTDTQYF
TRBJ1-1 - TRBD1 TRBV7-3 TGTGCCAGCAGCCCTAGACAGGGGAGGACTGAAGCTTTCTTT CASSPRQGRTEAFF